This T cell receptor beta chain was sequenced during a study of blood T cell repertoires in COVID-19. The overall study: Spain, Italy and the United States supplied samples that represented acute and convalescent COVID-19. From T cells, B-cell-depleted T cells, or PBMCs came the material, which was cDNA or gDNA.

V gave up 3 bases and J gave up 9 bases; unmatched junction bases: 4. The CDR3 extends over 12 amino acids. Original handling: Estimates of nucleated cell counts were drawn from the amplification of reference gene primers. The assay was immunoSEQ multiplex PCR, and TCRdb's table has in-frame clones only and misses some. That table gives V, J and clone size, and the DNA gave D and trimming. The repertoire consists of about 210,000 clones, with about 90% occurring once and the leading ten covering around 1.2%. The chain uses TRBV12-3 or TRBV12-4 and TRBJ2-5, with 7 bases lining up with TRBD2. This clonotype was obtained from a man younger than 40 with acute or convalescent COVID-19. Sequencing was done on a sample of peripheral blood. The CDR3 DNA reads as TGTGCCAGCAGTTTGGGGAGGGCGCCCCAGTACTTC. This translates into CASSLGRAPQYF.